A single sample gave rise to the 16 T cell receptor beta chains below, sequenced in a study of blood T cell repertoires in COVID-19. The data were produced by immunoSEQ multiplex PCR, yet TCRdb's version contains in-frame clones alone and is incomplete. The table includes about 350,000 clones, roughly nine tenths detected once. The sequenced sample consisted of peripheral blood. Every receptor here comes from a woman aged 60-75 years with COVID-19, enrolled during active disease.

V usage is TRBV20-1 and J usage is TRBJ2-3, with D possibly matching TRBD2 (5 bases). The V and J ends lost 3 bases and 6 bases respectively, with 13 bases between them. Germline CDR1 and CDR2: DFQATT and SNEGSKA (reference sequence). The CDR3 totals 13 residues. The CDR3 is CSASFRGPDTQYF. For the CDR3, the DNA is TGCAGTGCTAGTTTTCGGGGTCCGGATACGCAGTATTTT.

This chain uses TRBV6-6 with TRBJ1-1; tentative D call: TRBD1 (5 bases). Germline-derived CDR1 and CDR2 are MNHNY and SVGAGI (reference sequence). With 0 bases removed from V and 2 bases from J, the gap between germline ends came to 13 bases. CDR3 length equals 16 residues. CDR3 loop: CASSYSKGRTNTEAFF. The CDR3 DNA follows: TGTGCCAGCAGTTACTCGAAGGGCCGGACAAACACTGAAGCTTTCTTT.

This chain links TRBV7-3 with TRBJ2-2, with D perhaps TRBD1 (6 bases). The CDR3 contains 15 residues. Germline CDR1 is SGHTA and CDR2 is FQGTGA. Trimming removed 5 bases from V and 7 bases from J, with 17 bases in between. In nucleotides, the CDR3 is TGTGCCAGCAGCCCATACAGGGCCGAAAACGGGGAGCTGTTTTTT. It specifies CASSPYRAENGELFF.

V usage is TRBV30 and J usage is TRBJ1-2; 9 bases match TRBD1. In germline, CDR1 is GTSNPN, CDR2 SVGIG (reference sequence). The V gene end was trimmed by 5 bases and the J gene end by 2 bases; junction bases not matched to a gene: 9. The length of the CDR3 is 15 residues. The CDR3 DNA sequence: TGTGCCTGGCAGGGGCGACAGGGGGGGAACTATGGCTACACCTTC. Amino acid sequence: CAWQGRQGGNYGYTF.

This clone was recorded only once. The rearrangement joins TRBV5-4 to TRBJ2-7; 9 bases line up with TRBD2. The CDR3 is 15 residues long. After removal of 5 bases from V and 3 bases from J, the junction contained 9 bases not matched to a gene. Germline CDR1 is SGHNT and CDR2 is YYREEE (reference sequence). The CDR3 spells CASSGGAGGFYEQYF. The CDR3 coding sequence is TGTGCCAGCAGTGGTGGGGCGGGGGGGTTCTACGAGCAGTACTTC.

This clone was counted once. The CDR3 sequence: CASSYSPGGFYGYTF. Written as DNA, the CDR3 is TGTGCCAGCAGTTACTCACCAGGGGGCTTTTATGGCTACACCTTC. This rearrangement joins TRBV6-5 to TRBJ1-2, with 8 bases aligning to TRBD1. CDR3 size: 15 residues. With V trimmed by 0 bases and J by 5 bases, 5 bases remained unmatched. The V gene's germline CDR1 is MNHEY and CDR2 SVGAGI.

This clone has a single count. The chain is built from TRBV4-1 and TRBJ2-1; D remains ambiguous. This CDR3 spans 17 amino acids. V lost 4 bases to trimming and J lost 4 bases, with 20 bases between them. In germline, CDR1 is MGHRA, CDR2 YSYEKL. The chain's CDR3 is CASSRAPSTPVYNEQFF. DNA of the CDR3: TGCGCCAGCAGCCGAGCCCCTTCAACGCCCGTTTACAATGAGCAGTTCTTC.

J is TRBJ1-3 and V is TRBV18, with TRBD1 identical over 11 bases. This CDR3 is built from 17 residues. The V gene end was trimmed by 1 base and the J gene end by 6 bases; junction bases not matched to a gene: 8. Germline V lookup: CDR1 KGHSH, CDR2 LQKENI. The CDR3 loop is CASSPLAGTGGENTIYF. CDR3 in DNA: TGTGCCAGCTCACCACTCGCCGGGACAGGGGGTGAAAACACCATATATTTT.

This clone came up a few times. The CDR3 DNA reads as TGCGCCAGCAGCTTGGCTCCCAGGGGGCTTAGCATTCAGTACTTC. It encodes CASSLAPRGLSIQYF. The chain has TRBV5-1 and TRBJ2-4, with 8 bases matching TRBD1. The CDR3 sequence is 15 residues long. Germline CDR1 and CDR2: SGHRS and YFSETQ. V lost 0 bases and J lost 9; bases outside the gene matches: 8. Variable domain in full (rest from reference TRBV5-1 and TRBJ2-4): KAGVTQTPRYLIKTRGQQVTLSCSPISGHRSVSWYQQTPGQGLQFLFEYFSETQRNKGNFPGRFSGRQFSNSRSEMNVSTLELGDSALYLCASSLAPRGLSIQYFGAGTRLSVL.

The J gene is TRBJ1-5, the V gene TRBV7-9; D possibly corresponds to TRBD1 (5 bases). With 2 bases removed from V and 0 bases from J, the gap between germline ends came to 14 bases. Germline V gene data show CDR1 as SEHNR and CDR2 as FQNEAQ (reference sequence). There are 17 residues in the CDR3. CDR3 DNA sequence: TGTGCCAGCAGCTTACCCCGGGGGGGAAATAGCAATCAGCCCCAGCATTTT. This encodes CASSLPRGGNSNQPQHF.

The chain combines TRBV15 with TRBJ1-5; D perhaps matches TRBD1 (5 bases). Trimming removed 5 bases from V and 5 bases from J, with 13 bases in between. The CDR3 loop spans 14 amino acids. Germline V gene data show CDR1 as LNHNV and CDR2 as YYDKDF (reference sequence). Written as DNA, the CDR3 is TGTGCCACCAGCGTGGGGGGGTACCATCAGCCCCAGCATTTT. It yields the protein CATSVGGYHQPQHF.

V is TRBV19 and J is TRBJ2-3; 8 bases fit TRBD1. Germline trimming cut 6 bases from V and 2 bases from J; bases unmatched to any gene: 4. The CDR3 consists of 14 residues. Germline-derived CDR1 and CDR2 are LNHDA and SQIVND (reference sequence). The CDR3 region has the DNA TGTGCCAGTAGCAGGACAGGGCTCACAGATACGCAGTATTTT. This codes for CASSRTGLTDTQYF.

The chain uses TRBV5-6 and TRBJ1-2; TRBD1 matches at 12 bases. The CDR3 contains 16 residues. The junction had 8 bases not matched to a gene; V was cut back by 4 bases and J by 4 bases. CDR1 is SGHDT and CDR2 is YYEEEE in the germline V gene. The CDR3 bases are TGTGCCAGCAGCCTAGGGGACAGGGGGCTTGGCTATGGCTACACCTTC. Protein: CASSLGDRGLGYGYTF.

This CDR3 is CAWSRAGGRDTQYF. Here the CDR3 DNA reads TGTGCCTGGAGTCGCGCGGGGGGCAGGGATACGCAGTATTTT. The genes are TRBV30 and TRBJ2-3, with 8 bases fitting TRBD2. CDR3 size: 14 residues. V gave up 2 bases and J gave up 6 bases; unmatched junction bases: 7. From germline, CDR1 is GTSNPN and CDR2 SVGIG (reference sequence).

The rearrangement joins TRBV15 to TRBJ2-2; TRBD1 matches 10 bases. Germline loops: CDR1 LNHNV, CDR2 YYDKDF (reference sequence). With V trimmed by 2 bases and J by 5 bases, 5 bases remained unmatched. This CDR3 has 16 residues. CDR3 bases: TGTGCCACCAGCAGACATGGACAGGGGGGGACCGGGGAGCTGTTTTTT. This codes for CATSRHGQGGTGELFF. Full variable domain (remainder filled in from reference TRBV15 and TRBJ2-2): DAMVIQNPRYQVTQFGKPVTLSCSQTLNHNVMYWYQQKSSQAPKLLFHYYDKDFNNEADTPDNFQSRRPNTSFCFLDIRSPGLGDTAMYLCATSRHGQGGTGELFFGEGSRLTVL.

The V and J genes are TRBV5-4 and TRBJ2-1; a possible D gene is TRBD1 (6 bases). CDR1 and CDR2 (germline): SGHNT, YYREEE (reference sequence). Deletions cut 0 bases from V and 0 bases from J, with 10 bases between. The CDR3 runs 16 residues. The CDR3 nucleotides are TGTGCCAGCAGCTTGGGACAGGTGGTCTCCTACAATGAGCAGTTCTTC. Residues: CASSLGQVVSYNEQFF.